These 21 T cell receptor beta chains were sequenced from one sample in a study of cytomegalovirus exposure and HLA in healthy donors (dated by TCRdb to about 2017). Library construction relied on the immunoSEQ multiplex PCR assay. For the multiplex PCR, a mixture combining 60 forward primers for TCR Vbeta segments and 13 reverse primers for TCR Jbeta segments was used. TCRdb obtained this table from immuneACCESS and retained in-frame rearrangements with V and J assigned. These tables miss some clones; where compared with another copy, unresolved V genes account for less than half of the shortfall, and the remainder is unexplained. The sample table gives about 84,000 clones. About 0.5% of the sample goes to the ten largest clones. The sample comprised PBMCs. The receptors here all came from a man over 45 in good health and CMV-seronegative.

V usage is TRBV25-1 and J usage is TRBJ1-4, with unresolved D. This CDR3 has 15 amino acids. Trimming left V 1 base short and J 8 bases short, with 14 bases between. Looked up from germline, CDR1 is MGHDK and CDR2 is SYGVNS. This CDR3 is CASSEFLGREEKLFF. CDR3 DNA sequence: TGTGCCAGCAGTGAATTTTTAGGGCGGGAGGAAAAACTGTTTTTT.

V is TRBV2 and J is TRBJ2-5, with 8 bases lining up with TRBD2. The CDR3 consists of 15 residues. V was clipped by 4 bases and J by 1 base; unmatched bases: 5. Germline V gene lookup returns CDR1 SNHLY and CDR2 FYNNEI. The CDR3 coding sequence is TGTGCCAGCAGTGTCGGGCTAGCGGGCCAAGAGACCCAGTACTTC. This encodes CASSVGLAGQETQYF.

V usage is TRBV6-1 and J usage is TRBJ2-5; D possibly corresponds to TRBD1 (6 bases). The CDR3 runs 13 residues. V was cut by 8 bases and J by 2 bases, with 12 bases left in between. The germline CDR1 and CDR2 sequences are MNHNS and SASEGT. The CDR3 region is CASVSGTQETQYF. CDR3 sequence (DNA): TGTGCCAGCGTTTCGGGGACACAAGAGACCCAGTACTTC.

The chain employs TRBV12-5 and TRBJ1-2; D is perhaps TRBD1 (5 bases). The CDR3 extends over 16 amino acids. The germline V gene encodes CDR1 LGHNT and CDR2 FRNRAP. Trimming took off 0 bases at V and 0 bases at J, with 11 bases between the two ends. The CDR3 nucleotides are TGTGCTAGTGGTTTGGTACAAGGCAGGGCTAACTATGGCTACACCTTC. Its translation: CASGLVQGRANYGYTF. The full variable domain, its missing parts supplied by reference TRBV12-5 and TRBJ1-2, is DARVTQTPRHKVTEMGQEVTMRCQPILGHNTVFWYRQTMMQGLELLAYFRNRAPLDDSGMPKDRFSAEMPDATLATLKIQPSEPRDSAVYFCASGLVQGRANYGYTFGSGTRLTVV.

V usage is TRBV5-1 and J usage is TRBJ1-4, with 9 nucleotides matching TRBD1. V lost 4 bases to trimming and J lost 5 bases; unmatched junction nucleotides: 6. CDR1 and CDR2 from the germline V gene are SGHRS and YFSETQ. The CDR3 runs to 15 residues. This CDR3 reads CASSPQTGGNEKLFF. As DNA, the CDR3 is TGCGCCAGCAGCCCTCAGACAGGGGGGAATGAAAAACTGTTTTTT.

The CDR3, as DNA: TGTGCCAGCAGCGTAGGTGAGACCCCAACCAGGGGCTCCTACAATGAGCAGTTCTTC. It translates to CASSVGETPTRGSYNEQFF. The chain combines TRBV9 with TRBJ2-1; weak D call: TRBD1 (6 bases). Trimming shortened V by 0 bases and J by 0 bases, and 19 bases separated the two germline ends. The CDR3 has 19 amino acids. CDR1 SGDLS and CDR2 YYNGEE come from the germline V gene.

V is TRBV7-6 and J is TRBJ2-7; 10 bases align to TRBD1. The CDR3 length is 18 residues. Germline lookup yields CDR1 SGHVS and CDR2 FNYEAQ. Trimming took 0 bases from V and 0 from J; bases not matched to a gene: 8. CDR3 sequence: CASSLASGTGASSYEQYF. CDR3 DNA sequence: TGTGCCAGCAGCTTAGCCTCCGGGACAGGGGCAAGCTCCTACGAGCAGTACTTC.

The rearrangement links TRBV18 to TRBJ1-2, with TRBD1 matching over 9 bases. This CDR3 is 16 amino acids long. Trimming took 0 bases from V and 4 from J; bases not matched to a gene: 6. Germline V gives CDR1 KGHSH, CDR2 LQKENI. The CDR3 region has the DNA TGTGCCAGCTCACCACCATACTCGACAGGGGGCTATGGCTACACCTTC. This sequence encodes CASSPPYSTGGYGYTF. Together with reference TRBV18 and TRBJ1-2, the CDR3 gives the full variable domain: NAGVMQNPRHLVRRRGQEARLRCSPMKGHSHVYWYRQLPEEGLKFMVYLQKENIIDESGMPKERFSAEFPKEGPSILRIQQVVRGDSAAYFCASSPPYSTGGYGYTFGSGTRLTVV.

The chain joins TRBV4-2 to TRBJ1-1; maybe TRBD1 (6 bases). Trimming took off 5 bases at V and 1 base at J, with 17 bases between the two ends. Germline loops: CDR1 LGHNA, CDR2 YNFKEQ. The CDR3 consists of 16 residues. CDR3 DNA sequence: TGTGCCAGCAGCAACGTTGGGCAGGGGCAGAACACTGAAGCTTTCTTT. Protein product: CASSNVGQGQNTEAFF.

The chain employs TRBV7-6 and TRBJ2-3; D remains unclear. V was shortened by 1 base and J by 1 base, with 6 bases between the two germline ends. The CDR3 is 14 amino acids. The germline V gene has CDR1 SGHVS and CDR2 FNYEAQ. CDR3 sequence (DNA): TGTGCCAGCAGCTTAGGCCGGGGCACAGATACGCAGTATTTT. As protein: CASSLGRGTDTQYF.

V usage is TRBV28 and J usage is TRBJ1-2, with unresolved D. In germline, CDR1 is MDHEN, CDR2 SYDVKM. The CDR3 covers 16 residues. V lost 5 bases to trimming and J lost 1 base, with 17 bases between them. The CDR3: CASSHYLRAVNYGYTF. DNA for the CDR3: TGTGCCAGCAGTCACTACTTACGCGCTGTTAACTATGGCTACACCTTC.

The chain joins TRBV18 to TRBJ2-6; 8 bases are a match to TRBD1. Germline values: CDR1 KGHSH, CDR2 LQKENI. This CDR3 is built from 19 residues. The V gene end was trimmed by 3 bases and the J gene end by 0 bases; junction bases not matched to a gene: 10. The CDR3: CASSPGQGRKSSGANVLTF. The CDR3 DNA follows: TGTGCCAGCTCACCCGGACAGGGTCGGAAAAGCTCTGGGGCCAACGTCCTGACTTTC.

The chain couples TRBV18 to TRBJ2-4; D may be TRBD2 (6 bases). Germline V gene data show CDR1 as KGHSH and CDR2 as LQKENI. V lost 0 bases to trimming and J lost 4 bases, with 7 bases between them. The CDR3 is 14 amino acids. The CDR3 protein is CASSPPEGKNIQYF. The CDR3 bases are TGTGCCAGCTCACCACCGGAGGGGAAAAACATTCAGTACTTC.

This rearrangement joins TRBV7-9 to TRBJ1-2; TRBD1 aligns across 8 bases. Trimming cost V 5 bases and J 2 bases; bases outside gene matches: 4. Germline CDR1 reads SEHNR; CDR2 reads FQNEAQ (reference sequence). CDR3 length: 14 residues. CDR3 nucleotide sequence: TGTGCCAGCAGCGCACGACAGGGGAACTATGGCTACACCTTC. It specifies CASSARQGNYGYTF.

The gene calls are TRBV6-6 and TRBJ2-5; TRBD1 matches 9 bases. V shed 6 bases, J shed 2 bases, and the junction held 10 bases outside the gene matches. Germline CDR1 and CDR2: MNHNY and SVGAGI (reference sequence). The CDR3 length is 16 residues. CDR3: CASRTGGVLWQETQYF. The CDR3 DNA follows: TGTGCCAGCAGAACAGGGGGCGTTTTGTGGCAAGAGACCCAGTACTTC.

The CDR3 bases are TGTGCCAGCAGACAGGGACCCAGTGGCGAGCAGTACTTC. Its protein product is CASRQGPSGEQYF. The chain joins TRBV27 to TRBJ2-7; a possible D gene is TRBD1 (6 bases). The CDR3 sequence is 13 residues long. V was clipped by 6 bases and J by 6 bases, with 15 bases between them. Germline V gene data show CDR1 as MNHEY and CDR2 as SMNVEV (reference sequence).

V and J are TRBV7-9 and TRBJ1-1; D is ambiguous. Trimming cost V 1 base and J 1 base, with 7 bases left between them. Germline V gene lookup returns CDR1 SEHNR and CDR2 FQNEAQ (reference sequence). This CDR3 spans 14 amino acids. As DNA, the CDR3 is TGTGCCAGCAGCTTAGGAGCAGGGAACACTGAAGCTTTCTTT. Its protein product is CASSLGAGNTEAFF.

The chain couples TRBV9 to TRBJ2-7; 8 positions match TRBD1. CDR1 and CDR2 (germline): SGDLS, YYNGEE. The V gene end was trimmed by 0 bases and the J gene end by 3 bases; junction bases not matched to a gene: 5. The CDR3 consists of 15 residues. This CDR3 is CASSVDFGQGYEQYF. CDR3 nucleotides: TGTGCCAGCAGCGTAGATTTTGGACAGGGCTACGAGCAGTACTTC.

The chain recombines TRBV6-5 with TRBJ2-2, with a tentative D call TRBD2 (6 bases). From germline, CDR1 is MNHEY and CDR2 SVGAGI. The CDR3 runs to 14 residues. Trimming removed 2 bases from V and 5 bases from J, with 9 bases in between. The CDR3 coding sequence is TGTGCCAGCAGTTACCGGGGGAAGACCGGGGAGCTGTTTTTT. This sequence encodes CASSYRGKTGELFF.

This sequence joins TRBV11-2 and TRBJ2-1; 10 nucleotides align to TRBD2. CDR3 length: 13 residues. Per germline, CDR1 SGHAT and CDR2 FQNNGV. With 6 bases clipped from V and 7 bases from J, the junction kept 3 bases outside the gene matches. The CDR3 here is CASRFSGGNEQFF. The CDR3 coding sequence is TGTGCCAGCAGGTTTAGCGGGGGGAATGAGCAGTTCTTC.

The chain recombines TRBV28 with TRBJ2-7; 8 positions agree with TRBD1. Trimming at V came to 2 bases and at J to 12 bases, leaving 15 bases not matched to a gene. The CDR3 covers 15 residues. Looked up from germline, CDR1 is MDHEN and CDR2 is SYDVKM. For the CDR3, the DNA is TGTGCCAGCAGTTTAGGAGGGACAGGACCTCATGAAAGGTACTTC. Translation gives CASSLGGTGPHERYF. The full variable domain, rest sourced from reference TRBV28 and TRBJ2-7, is DVKVTQSSRYLVKRTGEKVFLECVQDMDHENMFWYRQDPGLGLRLIYFSYDVKMKEKGDIPEGYSVSREKKERFSLILESASTNQTSMYLCASSLGGTGPHERYFGPGTRLTVT.